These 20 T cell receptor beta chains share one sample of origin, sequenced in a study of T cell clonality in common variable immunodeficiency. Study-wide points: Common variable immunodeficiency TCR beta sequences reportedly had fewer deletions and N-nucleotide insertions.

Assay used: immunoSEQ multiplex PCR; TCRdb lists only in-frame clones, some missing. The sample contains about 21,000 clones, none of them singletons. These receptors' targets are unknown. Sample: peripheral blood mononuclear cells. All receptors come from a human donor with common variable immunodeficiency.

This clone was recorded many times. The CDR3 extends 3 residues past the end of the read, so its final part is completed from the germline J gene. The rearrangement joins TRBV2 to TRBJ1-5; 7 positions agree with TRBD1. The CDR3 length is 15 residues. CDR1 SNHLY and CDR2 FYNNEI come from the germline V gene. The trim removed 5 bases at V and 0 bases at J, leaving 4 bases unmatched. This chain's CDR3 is CASSPGTVSNQPQHF. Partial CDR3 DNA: TGTGCCAGCAGTCCGGGGACAGTTAGCAATCAGCCC.

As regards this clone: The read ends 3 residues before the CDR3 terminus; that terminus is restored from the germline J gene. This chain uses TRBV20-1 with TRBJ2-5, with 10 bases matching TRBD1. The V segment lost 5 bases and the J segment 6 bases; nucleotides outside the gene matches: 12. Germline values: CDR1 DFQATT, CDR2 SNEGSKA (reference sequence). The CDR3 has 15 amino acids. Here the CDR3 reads CSAYARQGANQTQYF. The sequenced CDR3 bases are TGCAGTGCTTACGCTCGACAGGGGGCAAATCAGACC.

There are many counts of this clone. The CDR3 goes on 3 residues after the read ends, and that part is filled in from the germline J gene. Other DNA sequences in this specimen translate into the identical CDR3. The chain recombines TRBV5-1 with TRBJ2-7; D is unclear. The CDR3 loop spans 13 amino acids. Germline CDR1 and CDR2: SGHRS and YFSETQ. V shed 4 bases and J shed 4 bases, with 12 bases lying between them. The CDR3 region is CASSPGSGYEQYF. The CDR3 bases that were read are TGCGCCAGCAGCCCGGGTAGTGGTTACGAG.

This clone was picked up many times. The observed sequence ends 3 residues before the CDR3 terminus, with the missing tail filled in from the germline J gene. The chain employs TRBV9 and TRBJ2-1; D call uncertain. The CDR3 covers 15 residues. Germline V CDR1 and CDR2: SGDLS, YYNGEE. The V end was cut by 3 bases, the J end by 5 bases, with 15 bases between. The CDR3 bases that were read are TGTGCCAGCAGCGAGAAAGGAACAGAAAACAATGAG. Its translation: CASSEKGTENNE. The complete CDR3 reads CASSEKGTENNEQFF.

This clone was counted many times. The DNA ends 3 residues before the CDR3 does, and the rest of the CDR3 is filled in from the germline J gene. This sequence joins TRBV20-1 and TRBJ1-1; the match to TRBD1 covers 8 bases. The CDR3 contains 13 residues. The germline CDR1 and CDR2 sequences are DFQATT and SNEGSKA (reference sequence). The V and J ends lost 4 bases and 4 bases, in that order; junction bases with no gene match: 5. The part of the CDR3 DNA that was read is TGCAGTGCTATCCCAGACAGGGGCACTGAA. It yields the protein CSAIPDRGTE. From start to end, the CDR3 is CSAIPDRGTEAFF.

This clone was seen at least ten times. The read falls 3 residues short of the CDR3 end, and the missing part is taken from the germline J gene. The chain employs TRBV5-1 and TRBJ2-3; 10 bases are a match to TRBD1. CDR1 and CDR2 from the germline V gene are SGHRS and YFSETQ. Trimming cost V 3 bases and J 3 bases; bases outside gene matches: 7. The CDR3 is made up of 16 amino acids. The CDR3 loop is CASSSLPGQGTDTQYF. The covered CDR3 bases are TGCGCCAGCAGCTCTTTACCGGGACAGGGGACAGATACG.

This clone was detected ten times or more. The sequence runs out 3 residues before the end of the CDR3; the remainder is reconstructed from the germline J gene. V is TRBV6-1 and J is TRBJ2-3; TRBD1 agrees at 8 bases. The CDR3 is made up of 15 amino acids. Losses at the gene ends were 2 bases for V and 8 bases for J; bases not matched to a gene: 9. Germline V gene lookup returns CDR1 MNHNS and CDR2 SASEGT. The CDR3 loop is CASSEQAGGAGTQYF. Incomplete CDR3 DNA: TGTGCCAGCAGTGAACAGGCAGGGGGCGCAGGTACG.

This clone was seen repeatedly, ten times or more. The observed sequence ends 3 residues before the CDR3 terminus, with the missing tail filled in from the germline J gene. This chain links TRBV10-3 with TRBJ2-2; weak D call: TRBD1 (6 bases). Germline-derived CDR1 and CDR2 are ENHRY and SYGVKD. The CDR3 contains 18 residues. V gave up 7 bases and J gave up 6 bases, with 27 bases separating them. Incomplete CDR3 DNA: TGTGCCATCAAGTGGGGGCCGTGCCAGGGCCCTCGTCCCGGGGAG. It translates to CAIKWGPCQGPRPGE. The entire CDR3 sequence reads CAIKWGPCQGPRPGELFF.

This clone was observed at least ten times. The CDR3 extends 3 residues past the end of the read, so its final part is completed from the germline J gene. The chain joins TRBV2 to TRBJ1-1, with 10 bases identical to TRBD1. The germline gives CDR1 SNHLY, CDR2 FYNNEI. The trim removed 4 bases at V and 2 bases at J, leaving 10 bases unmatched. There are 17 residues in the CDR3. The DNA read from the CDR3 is TGTGCCAGCAGTGCCTGGGTGACAGGGGGCTTCAACACTGAA. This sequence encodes CASSAWVTGGFNTE. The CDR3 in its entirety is CASSAWVTGGFNTEAFF. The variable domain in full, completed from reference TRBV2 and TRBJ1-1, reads EPEVTQTPSHQVTQMGQEVILRCVPISNHLYFYWYRQILGQKVEFLVSFYNNEISEKSEIFDDQFSVERPDGSNFTLKIRSTKLEDSAMYFCASSAWVTGGFNTEAFFGQGTRLTVV.

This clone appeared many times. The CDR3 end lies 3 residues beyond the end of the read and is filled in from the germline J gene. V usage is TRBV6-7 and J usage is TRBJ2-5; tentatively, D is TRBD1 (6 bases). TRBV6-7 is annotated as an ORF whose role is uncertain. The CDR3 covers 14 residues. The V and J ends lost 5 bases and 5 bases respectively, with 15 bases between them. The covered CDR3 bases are TGTGCCAGCAGTGAAACAGGGAATAAGGAGACC. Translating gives CASSETGNKET. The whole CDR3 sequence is CASSETGNKETQYF.

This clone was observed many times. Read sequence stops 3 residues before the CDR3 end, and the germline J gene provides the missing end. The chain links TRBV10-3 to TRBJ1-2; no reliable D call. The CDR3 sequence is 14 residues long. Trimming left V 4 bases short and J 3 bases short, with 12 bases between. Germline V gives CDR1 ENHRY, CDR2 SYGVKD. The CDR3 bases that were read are TGTGCCATCAGTGGGTCGGCCCGATACTATGGC. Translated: CAISGSARYYG. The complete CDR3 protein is CAISGSARYYGYTF.

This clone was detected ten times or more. CDR3 protein: CSVAVNTGELFF. Incomplete CDR3 DNA: TGCAGCGTGGCCGTGAACACCGGGGAG. This chain joins TRBV29-1 and TRBJ2-2; D is unclear. The read ends 3 residues early relative to the CDR3; the germline J gene fills the gap. The CDR3 covers 12 residues. Germline V gene data show CDR1 as SQVTM and CDR2 as ANQGSEA. Trimming took off 6 bases at V and 1 base at J, with 6 bases between the two ends.

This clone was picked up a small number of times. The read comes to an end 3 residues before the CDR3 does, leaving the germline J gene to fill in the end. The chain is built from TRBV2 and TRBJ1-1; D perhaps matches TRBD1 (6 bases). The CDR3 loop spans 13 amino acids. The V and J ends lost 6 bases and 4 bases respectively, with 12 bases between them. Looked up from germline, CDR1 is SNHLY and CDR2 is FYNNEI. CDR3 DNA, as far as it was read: TGTGCCAGCAGGGGCGGGGGCGGCACTGAA. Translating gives CASRGGGGTE. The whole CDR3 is CASRGGGGTEAFF.

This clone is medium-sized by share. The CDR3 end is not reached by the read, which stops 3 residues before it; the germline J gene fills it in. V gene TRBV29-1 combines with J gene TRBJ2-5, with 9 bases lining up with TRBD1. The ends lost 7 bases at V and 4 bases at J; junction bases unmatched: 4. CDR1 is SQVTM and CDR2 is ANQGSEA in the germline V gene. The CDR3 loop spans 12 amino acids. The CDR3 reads CSGGTGTETQYF. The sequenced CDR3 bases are TGCAGCGGAGGGACAGGGACAGAGACC.

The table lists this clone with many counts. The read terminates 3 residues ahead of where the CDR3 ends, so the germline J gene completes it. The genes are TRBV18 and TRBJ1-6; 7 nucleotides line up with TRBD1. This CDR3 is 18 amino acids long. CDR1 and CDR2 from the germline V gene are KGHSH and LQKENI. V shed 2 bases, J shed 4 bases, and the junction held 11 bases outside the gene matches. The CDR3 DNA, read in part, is TGTGCCAGCTCACCATCCGGACAGGAGAACGTTTATAATTCACCC. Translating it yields CASSPSGQENVYNSP. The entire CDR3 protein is CASSPSGQENVYNSPLHF.

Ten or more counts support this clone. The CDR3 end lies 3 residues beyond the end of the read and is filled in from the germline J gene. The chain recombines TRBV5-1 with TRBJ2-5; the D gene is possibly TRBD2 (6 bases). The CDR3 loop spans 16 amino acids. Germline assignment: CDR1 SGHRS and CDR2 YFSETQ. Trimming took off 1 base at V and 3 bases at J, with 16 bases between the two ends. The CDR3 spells CASSLSRGTGEETQYF. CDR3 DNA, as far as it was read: TGCGCCAGCAGCTTGTCTCGCGGGACTGGCGAAGAGACC. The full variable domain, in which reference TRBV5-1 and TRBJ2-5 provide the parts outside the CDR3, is KAGVTQTPRYLIKTRGQQVTLSCSPISGHRSVSWYQQTPGQGLQFLFEYFSETQRNKGNFPGRFSGRQFSNSRSEMNVSTLELGDSALYLCASSLSRGTGEETQYFGPGTRLLVL.

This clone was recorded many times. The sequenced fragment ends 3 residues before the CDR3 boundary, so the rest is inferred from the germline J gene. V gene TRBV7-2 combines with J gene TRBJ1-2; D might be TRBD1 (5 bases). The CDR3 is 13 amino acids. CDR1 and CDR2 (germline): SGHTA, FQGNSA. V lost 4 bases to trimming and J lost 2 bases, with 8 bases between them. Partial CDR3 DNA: TGTGCCAGCAGCTCGGGACTGAACTATGGC. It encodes CASSSGLNYG. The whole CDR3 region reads CASSSGLNYGYTF.

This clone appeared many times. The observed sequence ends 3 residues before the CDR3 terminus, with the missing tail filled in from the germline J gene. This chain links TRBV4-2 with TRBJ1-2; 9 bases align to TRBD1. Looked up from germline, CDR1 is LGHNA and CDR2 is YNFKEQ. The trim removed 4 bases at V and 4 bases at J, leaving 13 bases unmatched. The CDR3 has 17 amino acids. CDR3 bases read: TGTGCCAGCAGCCCCGGGACAGGGAGGGTTAAGGGCTATGGC. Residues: CASSPGTGRVKGYG. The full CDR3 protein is CASSPGTGRVKGYGYTF.

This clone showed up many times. The CDR3: CSARLAGGRGETQYF. The sequenced CDR3 bases are TGCAGTGCAAGACTAGCGGGGGGGCGGGGAGAGACC. The chain combines TRBV20-1 with TRBJ2-5; 14 bases line up with TRBD2. The read halts 3 residues ahead of the CDR3 end, with the missing end drawn from the germline J gene. The CDR3 length is 15 residues. V was pared by 6 bases and J by 4 bases, with 7 bases of the junction left unmatched. The germline gives CDR1 DFQATT, CDR2 SNEGSKA (reference sequence).

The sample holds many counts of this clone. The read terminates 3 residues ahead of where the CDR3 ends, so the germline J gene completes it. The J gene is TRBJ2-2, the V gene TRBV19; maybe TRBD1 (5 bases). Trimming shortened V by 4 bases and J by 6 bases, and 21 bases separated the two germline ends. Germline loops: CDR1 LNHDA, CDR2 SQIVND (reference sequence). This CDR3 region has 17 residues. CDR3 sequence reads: CASSKGPATASSGELFF. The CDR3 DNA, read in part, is TGTGCCAGTAGTAAGGGGCCGGCCACAGCCTCGTCCGGGGAG.